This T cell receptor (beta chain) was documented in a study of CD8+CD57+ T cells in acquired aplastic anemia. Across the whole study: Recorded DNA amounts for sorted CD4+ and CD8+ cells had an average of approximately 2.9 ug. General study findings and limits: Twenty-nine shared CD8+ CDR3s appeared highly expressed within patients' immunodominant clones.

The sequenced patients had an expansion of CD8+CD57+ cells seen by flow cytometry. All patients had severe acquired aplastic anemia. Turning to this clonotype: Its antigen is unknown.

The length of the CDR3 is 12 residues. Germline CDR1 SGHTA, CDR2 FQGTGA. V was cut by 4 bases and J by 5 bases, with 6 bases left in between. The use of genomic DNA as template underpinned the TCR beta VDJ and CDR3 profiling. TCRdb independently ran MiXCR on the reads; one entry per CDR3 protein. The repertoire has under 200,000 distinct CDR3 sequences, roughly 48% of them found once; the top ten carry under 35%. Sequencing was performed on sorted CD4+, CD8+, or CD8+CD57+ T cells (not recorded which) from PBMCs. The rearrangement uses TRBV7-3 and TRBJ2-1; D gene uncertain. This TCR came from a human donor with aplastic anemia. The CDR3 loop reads CASSSADNEQFF. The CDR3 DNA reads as TGTGCCAGCAGCTCCGCAGACAATGAGCAGTTCTTC.